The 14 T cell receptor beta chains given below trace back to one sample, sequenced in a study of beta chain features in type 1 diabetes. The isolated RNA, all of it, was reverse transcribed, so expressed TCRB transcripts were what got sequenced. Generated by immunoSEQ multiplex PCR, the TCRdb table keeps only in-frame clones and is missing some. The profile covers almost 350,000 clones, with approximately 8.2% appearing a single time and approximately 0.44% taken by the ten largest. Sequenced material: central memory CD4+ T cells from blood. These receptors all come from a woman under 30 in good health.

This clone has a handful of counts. CDR3 protein: CASSSRDRGRYEQYF. The CDR3 region has the DNA TGTGCCAGCAGCTCCCGAGACAGGGGGCGATACGAGCAGTACTTC. The chain joins TRBV7-2 to TRBJ2-7; the match to TRBD1 covers 10 bases. Germline values: CDR1 SGHTA, CDR2 FQGNSA. The CDR3 is 15 residues long. V was pared by 4 bases and J by 4 bases, with 7 bases of the junction left unmatched.

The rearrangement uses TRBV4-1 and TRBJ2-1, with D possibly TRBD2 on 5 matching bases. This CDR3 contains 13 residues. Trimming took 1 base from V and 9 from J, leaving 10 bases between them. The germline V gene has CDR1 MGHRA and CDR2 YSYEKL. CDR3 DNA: TGCGCCAGCAGCCAAGGACCGGGGAGTGAGCAGTTCTTC. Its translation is CASSQGPGSEQFF.

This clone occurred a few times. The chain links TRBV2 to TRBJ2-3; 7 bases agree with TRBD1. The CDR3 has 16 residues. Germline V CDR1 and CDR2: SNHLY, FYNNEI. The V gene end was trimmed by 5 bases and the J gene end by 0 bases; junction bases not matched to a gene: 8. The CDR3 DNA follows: TGTGCCAGCAGTCGTAGGGGGCAGTCTAGCACAGATACGCAGTATTTT. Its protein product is CASSRRGQSSTDTQYF.

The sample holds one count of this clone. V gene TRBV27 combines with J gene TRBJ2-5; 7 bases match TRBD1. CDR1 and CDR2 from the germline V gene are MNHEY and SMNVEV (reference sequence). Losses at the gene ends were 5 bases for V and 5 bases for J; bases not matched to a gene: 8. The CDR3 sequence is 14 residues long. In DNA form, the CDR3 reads TGTGCCAGCAGTCCCGACAGGGCATCGGAGACCCAGTACTTC. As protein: CASSPDRASETQYF.

CDR3 coding DNA: TGCGCCAGCAGCCAAGATGGTGGGTATGGCTCCTACAATGAGCAGTTCTTC. This sequence encodes CASSQDGGYGSYNEQFF. The genes are TRBV4-1 and TRBJ2-1; D gene unclear. Trimming pared 0 bases from V and 0 bases from J, leaving 12 bases between. Germline CDR1 MGHRA, CDR2 YSYEKL. The CDR3 is 17 amino acids.

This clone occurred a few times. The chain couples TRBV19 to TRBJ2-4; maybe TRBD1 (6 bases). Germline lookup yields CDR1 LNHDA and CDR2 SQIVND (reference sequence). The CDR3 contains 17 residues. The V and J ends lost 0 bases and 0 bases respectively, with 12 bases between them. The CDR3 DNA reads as TGTGCCAGTAGTATAGATCGGACAGTGCTAGCCAAAAACATTCAGTACTTC. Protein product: CASSIDRTVLAKNIQYF.

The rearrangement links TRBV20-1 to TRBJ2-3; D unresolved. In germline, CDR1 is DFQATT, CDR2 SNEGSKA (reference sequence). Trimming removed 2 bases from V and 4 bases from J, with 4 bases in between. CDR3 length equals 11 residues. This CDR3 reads CSARRPDTQYF. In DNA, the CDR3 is TGCAGTGCTAGAAGGCCAGATACGCAGTATTTT.

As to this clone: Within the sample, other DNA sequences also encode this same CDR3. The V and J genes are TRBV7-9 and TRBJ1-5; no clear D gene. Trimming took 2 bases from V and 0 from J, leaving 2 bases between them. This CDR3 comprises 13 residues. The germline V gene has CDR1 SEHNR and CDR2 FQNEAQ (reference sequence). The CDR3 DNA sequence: TGTGCCAGCAGCTTAAGTAGCAATCAGCCCCAGCATTTT. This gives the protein CASSLSSNQPQHF. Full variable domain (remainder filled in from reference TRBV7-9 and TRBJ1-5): DTGVSQNPRHKITKRGQNVTFRCDPISEHNRLYWYRQTLGQGPEFLTYFQNEAQLEKSRLLSDRFSAERPKGSFSTLEIQRTEQGDSAMYLCASSLSSNQPQHFGDGTRLSIL.

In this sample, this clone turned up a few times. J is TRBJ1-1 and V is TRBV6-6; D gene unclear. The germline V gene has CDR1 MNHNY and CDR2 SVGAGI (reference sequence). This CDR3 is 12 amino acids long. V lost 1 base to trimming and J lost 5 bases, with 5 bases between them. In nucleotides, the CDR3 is TGTGCCAGCAGTTACTGGGGAACTGAAGCTTTCTTT. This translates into CASSYWGTEAFF.

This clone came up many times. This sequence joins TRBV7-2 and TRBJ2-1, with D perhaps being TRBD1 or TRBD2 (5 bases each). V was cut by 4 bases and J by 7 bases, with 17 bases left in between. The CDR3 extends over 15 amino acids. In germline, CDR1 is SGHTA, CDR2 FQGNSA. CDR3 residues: CASSSYLGGGNEQFF. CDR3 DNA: TGTGCCAGCAGCTCATACCTTGGGGGTGGTAATGAGCAGTTCTTC.

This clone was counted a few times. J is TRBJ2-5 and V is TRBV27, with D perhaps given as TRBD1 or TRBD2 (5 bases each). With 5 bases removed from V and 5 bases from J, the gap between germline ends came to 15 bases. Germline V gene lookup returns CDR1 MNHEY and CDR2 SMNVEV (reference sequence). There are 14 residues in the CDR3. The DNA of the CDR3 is TGTGCCAGCAGTAAAAGGGACGGTGGGGAGACCCAGTACTTC. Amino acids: CASSKRDGGETQYF.

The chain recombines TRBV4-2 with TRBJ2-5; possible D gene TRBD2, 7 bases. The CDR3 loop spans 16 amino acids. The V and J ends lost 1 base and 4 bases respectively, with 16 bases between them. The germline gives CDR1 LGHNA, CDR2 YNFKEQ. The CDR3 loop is CASSQGVWGGRETQYF. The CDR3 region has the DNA TGTGCCAGCAGCCAAGGGGTCTGGGGGGGCCGAGAGACCCAGTACTTC.

Here the CDR3 DNA reads TGTGCCAGTCAGCGGAGGGGGAGGGCCGGGGAGCTGTTTTTT. Protein sequence: CASQRRGRAGELFF. The chain uses TRBV27 and TRBJ2-2; TRBD2 is a possible D gene (7 bases). V was pared by 9 bases and J by 6 bases, with 17 bases between. Germline V gene sequence: CDR1 MNHEY, CDR2 SMNVEV (reference sequence). CDR3 length equals 14 residues.

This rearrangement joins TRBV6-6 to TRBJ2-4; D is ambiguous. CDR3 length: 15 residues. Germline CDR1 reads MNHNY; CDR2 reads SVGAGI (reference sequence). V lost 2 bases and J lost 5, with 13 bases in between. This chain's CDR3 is CASSYSYWDQNIQYF. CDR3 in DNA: TGTGCCAGCAGTTACAGCTATTGGGATCAAAACATTCAGTACTTC.